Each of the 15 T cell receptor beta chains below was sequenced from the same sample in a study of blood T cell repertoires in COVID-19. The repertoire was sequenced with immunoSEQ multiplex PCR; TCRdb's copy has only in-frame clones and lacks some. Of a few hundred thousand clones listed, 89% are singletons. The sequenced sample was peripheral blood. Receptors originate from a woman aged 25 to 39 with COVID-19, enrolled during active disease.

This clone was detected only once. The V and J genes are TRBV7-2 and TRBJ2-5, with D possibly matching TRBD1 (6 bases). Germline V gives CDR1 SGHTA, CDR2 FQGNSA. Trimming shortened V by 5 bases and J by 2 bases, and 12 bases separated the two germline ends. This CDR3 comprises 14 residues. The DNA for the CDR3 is TGTGCCAGCAGCCCAGGGGCTAGTCAAGAGACCCAGTACTTC. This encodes CASSPGASQETQYF.

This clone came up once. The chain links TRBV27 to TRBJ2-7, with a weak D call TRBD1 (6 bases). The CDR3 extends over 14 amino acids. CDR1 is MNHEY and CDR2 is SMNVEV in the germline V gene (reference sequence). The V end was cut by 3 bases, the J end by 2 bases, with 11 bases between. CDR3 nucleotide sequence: TGTGCCAGCAGTTTTTCACAGGGTCCCTACGAGCAGTACTTC. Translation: CASSFSQGPYEQYF.

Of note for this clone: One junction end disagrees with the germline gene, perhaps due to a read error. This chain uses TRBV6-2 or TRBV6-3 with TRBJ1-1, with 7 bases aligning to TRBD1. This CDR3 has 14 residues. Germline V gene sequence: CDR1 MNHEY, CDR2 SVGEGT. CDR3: CASNYRGKNTEAFF. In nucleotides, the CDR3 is TGTGCCAGCAATTACAGGGGAAAGAACACTGAAGCTTTCTTT.

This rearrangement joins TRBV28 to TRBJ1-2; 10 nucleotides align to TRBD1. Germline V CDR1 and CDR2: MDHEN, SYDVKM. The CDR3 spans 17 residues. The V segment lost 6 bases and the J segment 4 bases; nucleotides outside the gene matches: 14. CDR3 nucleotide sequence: TGTGCCAGCAGCCCGTGGGGGACAGGGGCGGGCTCCTATGGCTACACCTTC. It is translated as CASSPWGTGAGSYGYTF.

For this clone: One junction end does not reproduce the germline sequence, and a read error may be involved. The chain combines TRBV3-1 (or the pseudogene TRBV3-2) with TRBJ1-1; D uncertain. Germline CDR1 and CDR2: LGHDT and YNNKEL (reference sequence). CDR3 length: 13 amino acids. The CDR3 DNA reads TGTGCCAGCACCCAAATAAGAGGCAGTGAAGCTTTCTTT. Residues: CASTQIRGSEAFF.

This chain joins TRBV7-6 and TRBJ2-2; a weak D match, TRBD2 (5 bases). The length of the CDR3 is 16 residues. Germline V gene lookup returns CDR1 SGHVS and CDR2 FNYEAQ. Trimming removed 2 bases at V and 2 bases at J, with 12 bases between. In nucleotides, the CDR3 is TGTGCCAGCAGCTTACGTAGCGTAGACAACACCGGGGAGCTGTTTTTT. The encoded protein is CASSLRSVDNTGELFF.

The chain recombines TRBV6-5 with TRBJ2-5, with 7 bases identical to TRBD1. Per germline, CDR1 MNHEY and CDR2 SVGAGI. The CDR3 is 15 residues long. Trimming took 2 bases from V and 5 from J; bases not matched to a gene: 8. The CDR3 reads CASSYAPQGSETQYF. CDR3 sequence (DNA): TGTGCCAGCAGTTACGCGCCACAGGGGTCGGAGACCCAGTACTTC.

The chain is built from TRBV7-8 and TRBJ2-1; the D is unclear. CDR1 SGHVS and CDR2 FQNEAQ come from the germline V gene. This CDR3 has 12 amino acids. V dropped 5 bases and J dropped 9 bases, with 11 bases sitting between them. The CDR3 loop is CASSPFGFEQFF. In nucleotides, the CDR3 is TGTGCCAGCAGCCCTTTCGGGTTTGAGCAGTTCTTC.

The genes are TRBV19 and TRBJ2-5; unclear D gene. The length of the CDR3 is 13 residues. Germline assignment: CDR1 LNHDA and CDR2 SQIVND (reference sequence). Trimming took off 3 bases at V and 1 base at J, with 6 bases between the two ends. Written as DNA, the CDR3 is TGTGCCAGTAGTATGCAGTCCCAAGAGACCCAGTACTTC. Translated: CASSMQSQETQYF.

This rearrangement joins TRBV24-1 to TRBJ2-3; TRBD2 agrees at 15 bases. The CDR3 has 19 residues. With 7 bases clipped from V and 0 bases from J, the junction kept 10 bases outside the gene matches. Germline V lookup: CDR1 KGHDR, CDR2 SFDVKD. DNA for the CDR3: TGTGCCACCAGAGGGACTAGCGGGGGGACTCTACTTAGCACAGATACGCAGTATTTT. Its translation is CATRGTSGGTLLSTDTQYF.

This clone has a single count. The CDR3 spells CASSFTRGAQETQYF. The DNA for the CDR3 is TGTGCCAGCAGCTTTACTCGGGGGGCTCAAGAGACCCAGTACTTC. The chain links TRBV5-8 to TRBJ2-5; tentatively, D is TRBD2 (7 bases). Trimming stripped 2 bases from V and 2 bases from J, with 13 bases between. Germline V gene sequence: CDR1 SGHTS, CDR2 YDEGEE. The CDR3 extends over 15 amino acids.

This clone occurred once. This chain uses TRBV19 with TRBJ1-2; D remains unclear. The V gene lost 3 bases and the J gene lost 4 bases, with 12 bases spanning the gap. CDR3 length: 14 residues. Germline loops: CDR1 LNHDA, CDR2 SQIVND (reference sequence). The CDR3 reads CASSIGPGGYGYTF. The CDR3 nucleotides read TGTGCCAGTAGTATTGGTCCCGGAGGCTATGGCTACACCTTC.

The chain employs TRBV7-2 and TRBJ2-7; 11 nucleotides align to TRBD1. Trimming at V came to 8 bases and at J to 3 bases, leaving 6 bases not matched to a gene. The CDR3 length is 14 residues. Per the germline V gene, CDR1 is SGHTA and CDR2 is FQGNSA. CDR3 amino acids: CASFSGTGGYEQYF. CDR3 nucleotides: TGTGCCAGCTTCTCCGGGACAGGGGGCTACGAGCAGTACTTC.

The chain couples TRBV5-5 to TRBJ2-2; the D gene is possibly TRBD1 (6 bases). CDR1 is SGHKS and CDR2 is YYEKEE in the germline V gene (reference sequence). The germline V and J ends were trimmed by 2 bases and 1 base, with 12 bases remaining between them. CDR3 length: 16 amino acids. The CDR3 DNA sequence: TGTGCCAGCAGCTTAGGGACAACAGAGAACACCGGGGAGCTGTTTTTT. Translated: CASSLGTTENTGELFF.

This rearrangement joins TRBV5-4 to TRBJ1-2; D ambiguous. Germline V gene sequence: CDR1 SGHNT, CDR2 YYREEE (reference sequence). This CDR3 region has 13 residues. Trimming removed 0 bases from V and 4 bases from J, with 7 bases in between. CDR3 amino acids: CASSLETGYGYTF. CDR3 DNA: TGTGCCAGCAGCTTGGAAACGGGCTATGGCTACACCTTC.